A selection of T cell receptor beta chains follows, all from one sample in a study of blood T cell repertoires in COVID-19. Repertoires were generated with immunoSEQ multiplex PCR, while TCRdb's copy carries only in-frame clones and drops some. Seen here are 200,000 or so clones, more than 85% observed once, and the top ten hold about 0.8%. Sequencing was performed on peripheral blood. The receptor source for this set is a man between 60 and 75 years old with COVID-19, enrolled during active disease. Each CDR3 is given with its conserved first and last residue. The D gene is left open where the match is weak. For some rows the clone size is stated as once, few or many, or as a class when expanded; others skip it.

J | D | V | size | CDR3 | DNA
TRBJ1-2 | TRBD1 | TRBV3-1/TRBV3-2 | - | CASSPAQGVGYTF | TGTGCCAGCAGCCCTGCACAGGGGGTGGGCTACACCTTC
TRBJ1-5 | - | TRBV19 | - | CASSLIKEGNQPQHF | TGTGCCAGTTCACTCATAAAAGAGGGCAATCAGCCCCAGCATTTT
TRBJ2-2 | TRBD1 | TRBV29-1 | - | CSVETQGFTGELFF | TGCAGCGTTGAAACACAGGGGTTTACCGGGGAGCTGTTTTTT
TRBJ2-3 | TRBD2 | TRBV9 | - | CASSVGNSGGRTDTQYF | TGTGCCAGCAGCGTGGGGAATAGCGGGGGCCGCACAGATACGCAGTATTTT
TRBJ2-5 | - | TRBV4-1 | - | CASSQEPIGGRETQYF | TGCGCCAGCAGCCAAGAACCGATTGGAGGGAGGGAGACCCAGTACTTC
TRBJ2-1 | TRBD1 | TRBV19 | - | CASSPGTGGGNEQFF | TGTGCCAGTAGCCCCGGGACAGGGGGAGGCAATGAGCAGTTCTTC
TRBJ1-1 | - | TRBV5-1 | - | CASSQRTANTEAFF | TGCGCCAGCAGCCAGAGGACAGCGAACACTGAAGCTTTCTTT
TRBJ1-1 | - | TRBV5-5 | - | CASSPPGGYREAFF | TGTGCCAGCAGCCCACCGGGGGGTTACCGGGAAGCTTTCTTT
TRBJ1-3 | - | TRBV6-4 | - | CASSAEAGNTIYF | TGTGCCAGCAGTGCTGAGGCTGGAAACACCATATATTTT
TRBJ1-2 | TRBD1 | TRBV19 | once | CASSSQDREGYTF | TGTGCCAGTAGTTCCCAGGACAGGGAGGGCTACACCTTC
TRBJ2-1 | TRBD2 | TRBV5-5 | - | CASSLVRLAGVYNEQFF | TGTGCCAGCAGCTTGGTACGACTAGCGGGAGTCTACAATGAGCAGTTCTTC
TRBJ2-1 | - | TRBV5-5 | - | CASSPDGSSYNEQFF | TGTGCCAGCAGCCCGGACGGGAGCTCCTACAATGAGCAGTTCTTC
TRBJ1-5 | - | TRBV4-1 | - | CAKSNQPQHF | TGCGCCAAGAGTAATCAGCCCCAGCATTTT
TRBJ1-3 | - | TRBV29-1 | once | CSVVRGSGNTIYF | TGCAGCGTTGTACGGGGCTCTGGAAACACCATATATTTT
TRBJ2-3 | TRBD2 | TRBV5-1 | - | CASSRASGSVADTQYF | TGCGCCAGCAGCAGGGCTAGCGGGAGTGTGGCAGATACGCAGTATTTT
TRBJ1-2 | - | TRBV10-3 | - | CATRAGEGGGYTF | TGTGCCACGCGCGCAGGGGAAGGAGGCGGCTACACCTTC
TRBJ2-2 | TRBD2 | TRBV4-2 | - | CASSQWGLPNAGELFF | TGTGCCAGCAGCCAATGGGGACTACCGAACGCCGGGGAGCTGTTTTTT
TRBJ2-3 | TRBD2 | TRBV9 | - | CASSGGLASDTQYF | TGTGCCAGCAGCGGAGGACTAGCGTCAGATACGCAGTATTTT
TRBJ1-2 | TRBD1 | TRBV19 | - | CASIADRVSYGYTF | TGTGCCAGTATTGCGGACAGGGTTTCCTATGGCTACACCTTC
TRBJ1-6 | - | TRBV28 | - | CASRLVGSPLHF | TGTGCCAGCAGGCTCGTCGGTTCACCCCTCCACTTT
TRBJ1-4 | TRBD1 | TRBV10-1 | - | CATGTDPPGQGYEKLFF | TGCGCCACGGGGACAGACCCTCCGGGACAGGGATATGAAAAACTGTTTTTT
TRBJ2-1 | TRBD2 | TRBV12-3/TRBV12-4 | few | CASSLVAGGEQFF | TGTGCCAGCAGTTTAGTAGCGGGAGGCGAGCAGTTCTTC
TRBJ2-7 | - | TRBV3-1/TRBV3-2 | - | CASSHPATASATYEQYF | TGTGCCAGCAGCCACCCCGCAACGGCTAGCGCAACCTACGAGCAGTACTTC
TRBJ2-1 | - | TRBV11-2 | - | CASSLRRKSSYNEQFF | TGTGCCAGCAGCTTACGGCGGAAGAGCTCCTACAATGAGCAGTTCTTC
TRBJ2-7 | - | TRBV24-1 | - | CATNTKTGHFYPLLGEQYF | TGTGCCACCAACACGAAAACCGGACATTTTTACCCCCTGCTCGGCGAGCAGTACTTC
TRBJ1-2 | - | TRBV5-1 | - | CASSLADGGDYGYTF | TGCGCCAGCAGCTTGGCCGATGGGGGCGACTATGGCTACACCTTC
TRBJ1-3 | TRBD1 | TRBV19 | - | CASSPMGTGRSGNTIYF | TGTGCCAGTAGTCCTATGGGGACAGGGCGCTCTGGAAACACCATATATTTT
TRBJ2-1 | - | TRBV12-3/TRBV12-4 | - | CAIGGPYNEQFF | TGTGCCATTGGAGGCCCCTACAATGAGCAGTTCTTC
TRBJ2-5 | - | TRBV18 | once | CASSPPVLTGETQYF | TGTGCCAGCTCACCCCCTGTTCTGACTGGGGAGACCCAGTACTTC
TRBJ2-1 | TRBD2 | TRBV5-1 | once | CASSLVAGGPYDEQFF | TGCGCCAGCAGCTTGGTAGCGGGGGGGCCATATGATGAGCAGTTCTTC
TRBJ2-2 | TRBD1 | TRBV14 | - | CASSRWTGLNTGELFF | TGTGCCAGCAGCCGTTGGACAGGGCTGAACACCGGGGAGCTGTTTTTT
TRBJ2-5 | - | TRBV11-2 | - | CASSLVLWGRGETQYF | TGTGCCAGCAGCTTAGTATTGTGGGGCAGGGGAGAGACCCAGTACTTC
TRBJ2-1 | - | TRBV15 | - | CATSRRLDRGAYNEQFF | TGTGCCACCAGCAGACGCCTCGACCGAGGTGCCTACAATGAGCAGTTCTTC
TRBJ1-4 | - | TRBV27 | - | CASSLSRANEKLFF | TGTGCCAGCAGTTTATCCAGGGCTAATGAAAAACTGTTTTTT
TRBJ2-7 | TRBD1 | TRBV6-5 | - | CASSSERGPPNYEQYF | TGTGCCAGCAGTTCGGAGAGGGGGCCGCCAAATTACGAGCAGTACTTC
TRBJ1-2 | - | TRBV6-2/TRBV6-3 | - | CASSYTRNYGYTF | TGTGCCAGCAGTTACACCAGAAACTATGGCTACACCTTC
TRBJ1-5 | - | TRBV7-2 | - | CASSWGGRNQPQHF | TGTGCCAGCAGCTGGGGGGGACGGAATCAGCCCCAGCATTTT
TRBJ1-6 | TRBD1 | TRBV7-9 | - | CASSAGQGTYNSPLHF | TGTGCCAGCAGCGCGGGACAGGGAACCTATAATTCACCCCTCCACTTT
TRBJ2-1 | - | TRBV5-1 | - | CASSYRRPYNEQFF | TGCGCCAGCAGCTACCGGCGGCCCTACAATGAGCAGTTCTTC
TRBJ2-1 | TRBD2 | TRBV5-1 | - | CASSGTSGGADYSYNEQFF | TGCGCCAGCAGCGGGACTAGCGGGGGGGCGGATTACTCCTACAATGAGCAGTTCTTC
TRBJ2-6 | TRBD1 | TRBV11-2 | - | CASSLGTGISGANVLTF | TGTGCCAGCAGCCTCGGGACAGGGATCTCTGGGGCCAACGTCCTGACTTTC
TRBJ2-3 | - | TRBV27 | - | CASRTWLGTDTQYF | TGTGCCAGCAGGACGTGGCTCGGGACAGATACGCAGTATTTT
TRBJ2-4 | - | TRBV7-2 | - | CASSLAHVAKNIQYF | TGTGCCAGCAGCTTAGCCCATGTAGCCAAAAACATTCAGTACTTC
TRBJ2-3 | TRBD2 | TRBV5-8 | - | CASSGLAGASTDTQYF | TGTGCCAGCAGCGGACTAGCGGGGGCGAGCACAGATACGCAGTATTTT
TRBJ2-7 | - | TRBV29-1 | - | CSVNGGRTYEQYF | TGCAGCGTTAATGGGGGCCGAACCTACGAGCAGTACTTC
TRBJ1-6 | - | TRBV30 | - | CAWSDGLVGLNSPLHF | TGTGCCTGGAGCGACGGTCTGGTTGGGCTTAATTCACCCCTCCACTTT
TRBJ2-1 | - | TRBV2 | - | CASSESGRIAYNEQFF | TGTGCCAGCAGTGAATCGGGGAGGATCGCCTACAATGAGCAGTTCTTC
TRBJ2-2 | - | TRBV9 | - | CASSAIVSDTGELFF | TGTGCCAGCAGCGCTATAGTGTCGGACACCGGGGAGCTGTTTTTT
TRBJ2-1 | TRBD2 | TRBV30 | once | CAWSVGGSYNEQFF | TGTGCCTGGAGTGTAGGCGGGAGCTACAATGAGCAGTTCTTC
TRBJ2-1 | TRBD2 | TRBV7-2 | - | CASSQTSGQYNEQFF | TGTGCCAGCAGCCAGACTAGCGGGCAGTACAATGAGCAGTTCTTC
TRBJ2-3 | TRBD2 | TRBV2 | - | CASSPTSGGYTDTQYF | TGTGCCAGCAGCCCAACTAGCGGGGGCTACACAGATACGCAGTATTTT
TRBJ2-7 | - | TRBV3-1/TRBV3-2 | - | CASSQGGREQYF | TGTGCCAGCAGCCAAGGGGGGCGCGAGCAGTACTTC
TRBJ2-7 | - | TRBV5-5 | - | CASSLSPSDHEQYF | TGTGCCAGCAGCTTGTCGCCTAGCGACCACGAGCAGTACTTC
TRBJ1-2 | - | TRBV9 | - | CASRATGLNYGYTF | TGTGCCAGCAGGGCGACAGGCTTAAACTATGGCTACACCTTC
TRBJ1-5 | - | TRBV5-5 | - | CASSSINQPQHF | TGTGCCAGCAGCTCAATTAATCAGCCCCAGCATTTT
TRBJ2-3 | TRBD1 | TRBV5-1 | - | CASNVRGTTDTQYF | TGCGCCAGCAATGTCAGGGGGACCACAGATACGCAGTATTTT
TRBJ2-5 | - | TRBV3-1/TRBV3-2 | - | CASSPTGADLLRKETQYF | TGTGCCAGCAGCCCTACTGGGGCAGACCTTCTGAGGAAAGAGACCCAGTACTTC